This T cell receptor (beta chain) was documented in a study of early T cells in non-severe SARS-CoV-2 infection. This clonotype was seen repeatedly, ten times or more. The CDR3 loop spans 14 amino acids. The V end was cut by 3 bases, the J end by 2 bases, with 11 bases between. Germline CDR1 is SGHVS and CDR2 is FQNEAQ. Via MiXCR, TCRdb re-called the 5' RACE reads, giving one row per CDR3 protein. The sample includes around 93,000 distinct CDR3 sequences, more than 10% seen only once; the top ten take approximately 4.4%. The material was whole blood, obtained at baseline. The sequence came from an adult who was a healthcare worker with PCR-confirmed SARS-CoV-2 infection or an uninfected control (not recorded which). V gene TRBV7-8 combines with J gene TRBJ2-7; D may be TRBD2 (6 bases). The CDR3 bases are TGTGCCAGCAGCTTGGGGACTTTTGCCTACGAGCAGTACTTC. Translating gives CASSLGTFAYEQYF.